Shown below are 8 T cell receptor beta chains from a single sample sequenced in a study of cytomegalovirus exposure and HLA in healthy donors. Clones were sequenced by immunoSEQ multiplex PCR, and TCRdb holds only the in-frame ones, with some missing. The sample includes about 68,000 clones, approximately 97% seen only once; the top ten take around 2.5%. Sequenced input: PBMCs. These receptor sequences come from a man aged 18 to 29 in good health and CMV-seronegative.

The chain recombines TRBV6-6 with TRBJ2-7; 10 positions match TRBD1. V dropped 2 bases and J dropped 5; count of bases not matched to a gene: 6. The CDR3 consists of 15 residues. The V gene's germline CDR1 is MNHNY and CDR2 SVGAGI (reference sequence). In DNA, the CDR3 is TGTGCCAGCAGTTACCTCGGGACAGGGGCCCACGAGCAGTACTTC. This translates into CASSYLGTGAHEQYF.

This chain uses TRBV21-1 with TRBJ1-1; the table assigns TRBD1, which was not confirmed against the DNA. TRBV21-1 is given as a pseudogene. The CDR3 is 18 residues long. The CDR3 bases are TGTGCCAGCAGCAAAAGTCCGGGACAGGGAGGAGAAAACACTGAAGCTTTCTTT. This encodes CASSKSPGQGGENTEAFF.

V usage is TRBV29-1 and J usage is TRBJ1-1; 12 bases map to TRBD1. Looked up from germline, CDR1 is SQVTM and CDR2 is ANQGSEA. CDR3 length equals 15 residues. The V and J ends lost 3 bases and 0 bases, in that order; junction bases with no gene match: 2. The CDR3 region is CSVEGQGALNTEAFF. CDR3 nucleotides: TGCAGCGTTGAGGGACAGGGGGCTTTGAACACTGAAGCTTTCTTT.

The J gene is TRBJ2-7, the V gene TRBV11-2, with TRBD1 matching over 10 bases. CDR1 is SGHAT and CDR2 is FQNNGV in the germline V gene. The CDR3 spans 15 residues. Trimming took 4 bases from V and 3 from J; bases not matched to a gene: 6. CDR3 protein: CASSSHGTGDYEQYF. The CDR3 DNA reads TGTGCCAGCAGCTCCCATGGGACAGGGGACTACGAGCAGTACTTC.

The CDR3 loop is CSVRVMNTEAFF. DNA for the CDR3: TGCAGCGTCAGGGTAATGAACACTGAAGCTTTCTTT. The chain carries TRBV29-1 and TRBJ1-1; D is perhaps TRBD1 (5 bases). CDR3 size: 12 residues. The V end was cut by 6 bases, the J end by 0 bases, with 8 bases between. Germline V gives CDR1 SQVTM, CDR2 ANQGSEA.

This chain uses TRBV6-6 with TRBJ1-2; maybe TRBD1 (5 bases). Germline V gives CDR1 MNHNY, CDR2 SVGAGI (reference sequence). The CDR3 loop spans 13 amino acids. Trimming stripped 7 bases from V and 3 bases from J, with 12 bases between. The CDR3 here is CASTNPGYYGYTF. The CDR3, as DNA: TGTGCCAGCACCAACCCAGGGTACTATGGCTACACCTTC.

The chain links TRBV4-2 to TRBJ1-5, with D possibly matching TRBD1 (5 bases). This CDR3 spans 15 amino acids. CDR1 and CDR2 (germline): LGHNA, YNFKEQ. Trimming took off 3 bases at V and 4 bases at J, with 13 bases between the two ends. The CDR3 spells CASSHEDSNNQPQHF. The CDR3 DNA sequence: TGTGCCAGCAGCCACGAAGACAGCAATAATCAGCCCCAGCATTTT.

The gene calls are TRBV29-1 and TRBJ1-1; 9 bases align to TRBD1. CDR1 is SQVTM and CDR2 is ANQGSEA in the germline V gene. This CDR3 is 13 amino acids long. Trimming removed 6 bases from V and 6 bases from J; junction bases left unmatched: 8. The CDR3 DNA reads as TGCAGCGTCTGTACAGGGGGCTGGTCTGAAGCTTTCTTT. This encodes CSVCTGGWSEAFF.